Below, one T cell receptor (beta chain) is given with its context. Its antigen is not identified. This entry comes from a study of cytomegalovirus exposure and HLA in healthy donors. Overall study context: In a previous analysis, 120 million or so unique TCR beta sequences were found from roughly 200 million T cells. About 85 million unique TCRs from HLA-typed donors were held in an early release of data.

Deletions cut 1 base from V and 1 base from J, with 9 bases between. In germline, CDR1 is SNHLY, CDR2 FYNNEI. CDR3 size: 15 residues. Findings and caveats of the study: Reportedly, fewer N-insertions than the approximately 700-donor mean appeared in an Asian-associated ancestry cluster in a later analysis. Most TCR beta V segments were productive about 90% or about 30% of the time in an earlier analysis.

13 Jbeta primers and 60 Vbeta primers were used for the PCR. Repertoires were generated with immunoSEQ multiplex PCR, while TCRdb's copy carries only in-frame clones and drops some. The listing contains about 77,000 clones. Sample: PBMCs. The TCR sequence derives from a man in his fifties or sixties in good health and CMV-seropositive. This sequence joins TRBV2 and TRBJ2-3, with D maybe TRBD2 (6 bases). The CDR3 loop is CASSEGGLRTDTQYF. The DNA for the CDR3 is TGTGCCAGCAGTGAAGGGGGACTTCGCACAGATACGCAGTATTTT.